This T cell receptor beta chain was sequenced in a study of CD4 T cells in relation to SARS-CoV-2 and coronaviruses. Turning to this clone: The antigen remains unidentified.

Unexposed donor CD4+ T cells date from 2011-2018, before the COVID-19 pandemic. The cells were cultured for approximately 10 days before CD4+ T cells were isolated. The CDR3 consists of 19 residues. Trimming cost V 4 bases and J 6 bases, with 31 bases left between them. TCRdb keeps only in-frame clones here, not all; method: immunoSEQ multiplex PCR. Of more than 25,000 clones in the sample, around 84% were seen once. This clonotype was obtained from a human donor in good health. The specimen sequenced was CD4+ T cells from PBMCs, cultured in vitro. The J gene is TRBJ1-2, the V gene TRBV5-3, with D possibly being TRBD1 (5 bases). TRBV5-3 is designated an ORF whose function remains uncertain. The CDR3 region is CARSLIRGGRGKPYHGYTF. CDR3 DNA sequence: TGTGCCAGAAGCCTTATACGGGGAGGGCGGGGGAAACCTTATCATGGCTACACCTTC.